This T cell receptor beta chain was observed in a study of blood T cell repertoires in COVID-19. Overall study context: Sites in the United States, Italy and Spain provided acute and convalescent COVID-19 samples. The analysed material was cDNA or gDNA that came from T cells, B-cell-depleted T cells, or PBMCs.

In the original processing: Amplification with reference gene primers provided the estimates of nucleated cell counts. Data came from immunoSEQ multiplex PCR; TCRdb stores just in-frame clones and leaves some out. The V and J calls and clone size come from that table; D and trimming were worked out from the DNA. The repertoire holds roughly 80,000 clones, approximately 80% seen once, with 10% to 15% in the top ten. V dropped 4 bases and J dropped 2; count of bases not matched to a gene: 9. This CDR3 is built from 16 residues. The germline V gene encodes CDR1 SGHRS and CDR2 YFSETQ. The receptor comes from a man at least 80 years old with acute or convalescent COVID-19. The chain carries TRBV5-1 and TRBJ1-2; 9 nucleotides line up with TRBD1. Input material: peripheral blood. This CDR3 reads CASSASGTGINYGYTF. DNA of the CDR3: TGCGCCAGCAGCGCCTCCGGGACAGGGATAAACTATGGCTACACCTTC.